The subject of this entry is one T cell receptor beta chain. This clonotype was counted only a few times. Its antigen has not been determined. It has no much larger one-base neighbor in the sample; base qualities were not kept. Ficoll-Paque density gradient centrifugation was the method used to isolate PBMCs. Sequencing took place on an Illumina NovaSeq 6000. TCRalpha and TCRbeta cDNA libraries were built by 5'RACE with constant-segment primers, adding sample barcodes and unique molecular identifiers. RNA was extracted from every sample with Trizol reagent. Amplification of the libraries took two PCR steps, and the second step added a second sample barcode plus Illumina TruSeq adapters. The libraries were sequenced on an Illumina NovaSeq using 2 x 150 bp paired-end reads. Per the original workflow: The reads were demultiplexed and collapsed into UMI-guided consensus sequences using migec v1.2.7. With mixcr v2.1.11, UMI consensuses were aligned to TRA and TRB V and J templates and assembled into clonotypes. A clonotype was counted as expanded or contracted only when both edgeR and NoisET called the clonotype significant, with the noise models trained on biological replicates. edgeR calls used a false discovery rate-adjusted p below 0.01 and a log2 fold-change threshold of 1. As an exploratory analysis of dynamics, PCA with hierarchical clustering was applied to max-normalized trajectories of the 1000 most abundant clonotypes. Separately sequenced CD4+ and CD8+ repertoires were used to assign the CD4 or CD8 phenotype of responding clones. The raw public reads went through TCRdb reprocessing: fastp at Q25, MiXCR clone calling, in-frame beta chains kept. Each CDR3 protein appears once, grouped with its most common genes and DNA. These V and J calls originate from TCRdb's pipeline instead of the authors' own analysis. This sample is represented by 360,000 or so distinct CDR3 sequences; around 28% of them were singletons. The ten largest clones represent approximately 12% of the sample.

V has 2 bases trimmed and J has 2 bases trimmed; junction bases matching no gene number 6. Counted from cysteine to phenylalanine, this CDR3 has 15 amino acids. The entry retains the CDR3 DNA only, 45 bases that are in frame from base 1. From a lookup of the germline V gene, CDR1 and CDR2 are SGHDT and YYEEEE. The data stem from a study of T-cell memory formation after mild COVID-19 listed by TCRdb under 2021. Concerning the study at large: TCR sequence clusters from the two donors were largely donor specific. In two donors, T-cell clones that expanded and contracted after mild COVID-19 were tracked by sequencing TCRalpha and TCRbeta repertoires over time. Two young, previously healthy adult volunteers, one female and one male, were included in the cohort.

Results and caveats for the whole study, not just this receptor: The detection of some responding clones in pre-infection memory suggests that pre-existing cross-reactive memory T cells joined the SARS-CoV-2 response. Only a couple of mild cases were covered in the study, and larger cohorts including severe cases with pre-infection samples were considered necessary. SARS-CoV-2 specificity of the second-wave clones peaking on day 37 was not confirmed. Contracting CD4+ clones appeared mostly in the CM and EM memory subsets, whereas CD8+ clones were enriched in EMRA. From day 15 to 85, contracting clones showed balanced CD4/CD8 phenotypes, whereas a second wave of clones that expanded from day 15 to 37 leaned towards CD4+.

The sample comprised PBMCs or a T cell subset sorted from them (not recorded which). The TCR sequence derives from an adult woman who had mild COVID-19 (a few samples of this study predate the infection). The sample titles of this study are shuffled in the database, so cell type and time point are left out; the donor was told from shared clones. The sequence links TRBV5-6 to TRBJ2-5; 7 middle bases align to TRBD2. The DNA reads as follows: TGTGCCAGCAGCTTCGGGGGGTCTGGACAAGAGACCCAGTACTTC. Its protein is CASSFGGSGQETQYF.